What follows are 22 T cell receptor beta chains derived from one specimen sequenced in a study of shared clonotypes between healthy human individuals. Generated by immunoSEQ multiplex PCR, the TCRdb table keeps only in-frame clones and is missing some. The data show 2 million to 3 million clones, more than 85% seen once. Material: naive CD4+ T cells from PBMCs. Subset given: CD45RA+ positively selected. The source is a man between 18 and 35 years old in good health. Some clones in this sample may be carry-over from other donors' samples.

The V call is TRBV29-1, the J call TRBJ1-1; D gene unclear. The germline CDR1 and CDR2 sequences are SQVTM and ANQGSEA. The V end was cut by 4 bases, the J end by 4 bases, with 13 bases between. The CDR3 is made up of 13 amino acids. The CDR3 reads CSVVGLLATEAFF. CDR3 nucleotide sequence: TGCAGCGTTGTTGGGTTGTTGGCCACTGAAGCTTTCTTT.

The genes are TRBV5-1 and TRBJ2-4, with D perhaps matching TRBD1 (5 bases). Germline assignment: CDR1 SGHRS and CDR2 YFSETQ. This CDR3 has 16 amino acids. Trimming left V 2 bases short and J 5 bases short, with 17 bases between. The CDR3 nucleotides are TGCGCCAGCAGCTTTTTCGCGACAGTAGGTGAAAACATTCAGTACTTC. Its translation is CASSFFATVGENIQYF.

This clone was recorded only once. This sequence joins TRBV4-1 and TRBJ1-5; 8 positions agree with TRBD1. Trimming at V came to 4 bases and at J to 11 bases, leaving 10 bases not matched to a gene. Germline V gene data show CDR1 as MGHRA and CDR2 as YSYEKL. There are 14 residues in the CDR3. CDR3 sequence: CASSRQGADGAQHF. The DNA of the CDR3 is TGCGCCAGCAGCCGGCAGGGGGCCGACGGGGCCCAGCATTTT.

The chain has TRBV7-2 and TRBJ1-4, with unresolved D. The CDR3 extends over 17 amino acids. The V end was cut by 4 bases, the J end by 0 bases, with 15 bases between. CDR1 is SGHTA and CDR2 is FQGNSA in the germline V gene. The CDR3 DNA reads TGTGCCAGCAGCTCCTGGGGTTTGGGTACAACTAATGAAAAACTGTTTTTT. Protein product: CASSSWGLGTTNEKLFF.

In the case of this clone: Other DNA sequences in this specimen translate into the identical CDR3. V gene TRBV6-5 combines with J gene TRBJ1-1, with TRBD1 identical over 7 bases. CDR1 is MNHEY and CDR2 is SVGAGI in the germline V gene. CDR3 length: 15 residues. V was pared by 1 base and J by 3 bases, with 5 bases of the junction left unmatched. CDR3 protein: CASSYWGTGDTEAFF. Here the CDR3 DNA reads TGTGCCAGCAGTTACTGGGGAACAGGGGACACTGAAGCTTTCTTT.

This clone appeared a single time. The chain employs TRBV28 and TRBJ1-1; D may be TRBD1 (5 bases). Germline V gene lookup returns CDR1 MDHEN and CDR2 SYDVKM. Between the trimmed V and J ends, which lost 1 base and 2 bases, there was a span of 11 bases. The length of the CDR3 is 15 residues. The CDR3 DNA sequence: TGTGCCAGCAGTTTATCGGGGGGGATCAACACTGAAGCTTTCTTT. Its protein is CASSLSGGINTEAFF. The full variable domain, rest sourced from reference TRBV28 and TRBJ1-1, is DVKVTQSSRYLVKRTGEKVFLECVQDMDHENMFWYRQDPGLGLRLIYFSYDVKMKEKGDIPEGYSVSREKKERFSLILESASTNQTSMYLCASSLSGGINTEAFFGQGTRLTVV.

J is TRBJ1-2 and V is TRBV5-1; TRBD1 matches at 7 bases. Germline V gene lookup returns CDR1 SGHRS and CDR2 YFSETQ. CDR3 length: 19 amino acids. V shed 4 bases, J shed 1 base, and the junction held 19 bases outside the gene matches. CDR3 residues: CASSRGGQGPGQINYGYTF. The CDR3 coding sequence is TGCGCCAGCAGCCGGGGTGGTCAGGGGCCGGGACAGATTAACTATGGCTACACCTTC. The variable domain in full, with the rest retrieved from reference TRBV5-1 and TRBJ1-2, is KAGVTQTPRYLIKTRGQQVTLSCSPISGHRSVSWYQQTPGQGLQFLFEYFSETQRNKGNFPGRFSGRQFSNSRSEMNVSTLELGDSALYLCASSRGGQGPGQINYGYTFGSGTRLTVV.

This chain joins TRBV29-1 and TRBJ1-1, with a weak D call TRBD1 (6 bases). Trimming took 4 bases from V and 3 from J, leaving 9 bases between them. CDR3 length: 12 amino acids. Germline CDR1 SQVTM, CDR2 ANQGSEA. The CDR3 DNA follows: TGCAGCGTTGTGGACAGCCACACTGAAGCTTTCTTT. Amino acids: CSVVDSHTEAFF.

V and J are TRBV10-2 and TRBJ2-1, with 8 bases lining up with TRBD2. CDR1 is WSHSY and CDR2 is SAAADI in the germline V gene. With V trimmed by 11 bases and J by 7 bases, 16 bases remained unmatched. The CDR3 extends over 15 amino acids. The DNA of the CDR3 is TGCGCCGCACCTGGGTCGGGAGGGCCTTGGAATGAGCAGTTCTTC. Translated: CAAPGSGGPWNEQFF.

The CDR3 DNA reads TGTGCCAGCAGCCGACAGGCCACCGGGGAGCTGTTTTTT. Translating it yields CASSRQATGELFF. V is TRBV14 and J is TRBJ2-2; the D gene is possibly TRBD1 (6 bases). The V and J ends lost 4 bases and 4 bases respectively, with 7 bases between them. Germline V gene sequence: CDR1 SGHDN, CDR2 FVKESK. There are 13 residues in the CDR3.

The rearrangement joins TRBV7-2 to TRBJ2-5; 10 bases fit TRBD2. This CDR3 is 17 amino acids long. With 2 bases clipped from V and 5 bases from J, the junction kept 11 bases outside the gene matches. Germline V gene lookup returns CDR1 SGHTA and CDR2 FQGNSA. The CDR3 DNA follows: TGTGCCAGCAGCTTAATTCGATTAGCGGGAGGTGGGGAGACCCAGTACTTC. Translation: CASSLIRLAGGGETQYF.

DNA for the CDR3: TGCGCCAGCAGCCATGGACAGGGTTTGTCAGATACGCAGTATTTT. Protein sequence: CASSHGQGLSDTQYF. The chain has TRBV4-3 and TRBJ2-3, with 8 bases that match TRBD1. Germline lookup yields CDR1 LGHNA and CDR2 YSLEER. The CDR3 totals 15 residues. V gave up 3 bases and J gave up 4 bases; unmatched junction bases: 6.

J is TRBJ2-4 and V is TRBV15; a possible D gene is TRBD2 (5 bases). Germline assignment: CDR1 LNHNV and CDR2 YYDKDF (reference sequence). This CDR3 is built from 11 residues. The V and J ends lost 5 bases and 8 bases respectively, with 7 bases between them. The CDR3 DNA follows: TGTGCCACCAGCGCGGAGGACATTCAGTACTTC. Protein: CATSAEDIQYF.

This sequence joins TRBV4-2 and TRBJ2-1, with TRBD1 matching 10 bases. CDR3 length: 15 residues. Germline assignment: CDR1 LGHNA and CDR2 YNFKEQ. The junction had 2 bases not matched to a gene; V was cut back by 1 base and J by 5 bases. This CDR3 is CASSQGQGANNEQFF. In nucleotides, the CDR3 is TGTGCCAGCAGCCAAGGACAGGGGGCTAACAATGAGCAGTTCTTC.

As concerns this clone: At one of its ends the junction is not consistent with the germline gene, which may arise from a read error. The chain joins TRBV9 to TRBJ2-5; 7 positions agree with TRBD2. Germline values: CDR1 SGDLS, CDR2 YYNGEE. This CDR3 spans 15 amino acids. CDR3 residues: CASSVGAGLGETQYF. CDR3 nucleotide sequence: TGTGCCAGTAGCGTAGGGGCCGGACTAGGGGAGACCCAGTACTTC.

The genes are TRBV5-4 and TRBJ2-5; 9 bases fit TRBD2. Germline V gene lookup returns CDR1 SGHNT and CDR2 YYREEE (reference sequence). The CDR3 length is 15 residues. The ends lost 2 bases at V and 2 bases at J; junction bases unmatched: 4. The CDR3 nucleotides read TGTGCCAGCAGCTTTGGACTAGCGTGGCAAGAGACCCAGTACTTC. Its protein product is CASSFGLAWQETQYF.

This chain uses TRBV2 with TRBJ1-5; D is perhaps TRBD1 (5 bases). V dropped 4 bases and J dropped 11 bases, with 21 bases sitting between them. The CDR3 has 15 amino acids. Germline assignment: CDR1 SNHLY and CDR2 FYNNEI. As DNA, the CDR3 is TGTGCCAGCAGTGGGGCGGGGGAGCTCCTTTGGGCCCAGCATTTT. It translates to CASSGAGELLWAQHF.

This chain uses TRBV11-2 with TRBJ1-1; D is unclear. This CDR3 is built from 11 residues. The germline V gene encodes CDR1 SGHAT and CDR2 FQNNGV. Trimming removed 5 bases from V and 7 bases from J, with 8 bases in between. CDR3 in DNA: TGTGCCAGCAGCCAATGGGATGAAGCTTTCTTT. It encodes CASSQWDEAFF.

A few counts support this clone. This sequence joins TRBV7-9 and TRBJ1-5; D is possibly TRBD1 (5 bases). Germline V gene data show CDR1 as SEHNR and CDR2 as FQNEAQ (reference sequence). CDR3 length equals 14 residues. V lost 11 bases and J lost 1, with 15 bases in between. Written as DNA, the CDR3 is TGTGCCTCGCAGGGCAGGCAAAGCAATCAGCCCCAGCATTTT. Translation: CASQGRQSNQPQHF.

The chain links TRBV5-1 to TRBJ2-1, with 7 bases aligning to TRBD2. After removal of 2 bases from V and 7 bases from J, the junction contained 12 bases not matched to a gene. The CDR3 is made up of 16 amino acids. Germline CDR1 and CDR2: SGHRS and YFSETQ. CDR3 protein: CASSFAGGSFWNEQFF. The CDR3 bases are TGCGCCAGCAGCTTTGCAGGCGGGAGTTTCTGGAATGAGCAGTTCTTC.

This chain links TRBV4-1 with TRBJ2-7; D not resolved. The CDR3 runs to 13 residues. Trimming removed 0 bases from V and 6 bases from J, with 9 bases in between. The germline V gene encodes CDR1 MGHRA and CDR2 YSYEKL. The CDR3: CASSQEPSGEQYF. In DNA form, the CDR3 reads TGCGCCAGCAGCCAAGAGCCCTCGGGCGAGCAGTACTTC.

With regard to this clone: The sample contains more than one DNA sequence encoding this CDR3. The V and J genes are TRBV19 and TRBJ1-5; perhaps TRBD1 as D (6 bases). V lost 3 bases to trimming and J lost 7 bases, with 13 bases between them. The CDR3 length is 14 residues. Per germline, CDR1 LNHDA and CDR2 SQIVND (reference sequence). The DNA for the CDR3 is TGTGCCAGTAGTATCCGAGGGGGAGGGCAGCCCCAGCATTTT. Its translation is CASSIRGGGQPQHF. Looking up the rest from reference TRBV19 and TRBJ1-5 gives the full variable domain: DGGITQSPKYLFRKEGQNVTLSCEQNLNHDAMYWYRQDPGQGLRLIYYSQIVNDFQKGDIAEGYSVSREKKESFPLTVTSAQKNPTAFYLCASSIRGGGQPQHFGDGTRLSIL.